These 16 T cell receptor beta chains came from one sample sequenced in a study of blood T cell repertoires in COVID-19 (dated by TCRdb to 2019 to 2021). Library prep was done by the immunoSEQ multiplex PCR assay. The table was pulled from immuneACCESS by TCRdb, which kept in-frame rearrangements only. Such tables lose some clones; where checked, under half of the loss comes from unresolved V genes, and the rest has no known cause. The sample yields tens of thousands of clones; around 84% were counted once. The biggest ten clones account for 5.9% of the sample. Sequencing was performed on peripheral blood. The receptors come from a human donor in a cohort sampled during active or convalescent COVID-19.

This chain joins TRBV6-5 and TRBJ1-1; 8 nucleotides match TRBD1. Germline loops: CDR1 MNHEY, CDR2 SVGAGI. The CDR3 has 14 residues. Losses at the gene ends were 7 bases for V and 0 bases for J; bases not matched to a gene: 4. In nucleotides, the CDR3 is TGTGCCAGCACAGGGGGCCCTATGAACACTGAAGCTTTCTTT. This gives the protein CASTGGPMNTEAFF.

The rearrangement links TRBV5-4 to TRBJ2-6; 9 nucleotides align to TRBD1. Trimming removed 6 bases from V and 0 bases from J; junction bases left unmatched: 10. The CDR3 is made up of 18 amino acids. Germline loops: CDR1 SGHNT, CDR2 YYREEE (reference sequence). The CDR3 DNA sequence: TGTGCCAGCACCCTGGGGGGACAGGGCGGCTCTGGGGCCAACGTCCTGACTTTC. Its protein is CASTLGGQGGSGANVLTF.

The V call is TRBV7-8, the J call TRBJ1-1, with a weak D call TRBD1 (5 bases). The CDR3 sequence is 17 residues long. V was pared by 1 base and J by 0 bases, with 15 bases between. Germline V gene sequence: CDR1 SGHVS, CDR2 FQNEAQ. CDR3 amino acids: CASSLVVGGEVNTEAFF. CDR3 DNA sequence: TGTGCCAGCAGCTTAGTAGTGGGGGGGGAGGTGAACACTGAAGCTTTCTTT.

The gene calls are TRBV3-1 (or the pseudogene TRBV3-2) and TRBJ2-7; 12 bases are a match to TRBD2. Germline-derived CDR1 and CDR2 are LGHDT and YNNKEL (reference sequence). V lost 5 bases to trimming and J lost 1 base; unmatched junction nucleotides: 3. This CDR3 comprises 15 residues. The CDR3 sequence is CASSVGLAGSYEQYF. CDR3 bases: TGTGCCAGCAGCGTAGGACTAGCGGGGTCCTACGAGCAGTACTTC.

The J gene is TRBJ1-1, the V gene TRBV7-2; D gene uncertain. CDR1 and CDR2 from the germline V gene are SGHTA and FQGNSA. The length of the CDR3 is 16 residues. The V and J ends lost 3 bases and 1 base respectively, with 15 bases between them. CDR3 sequence (DNA): TGTGCCAGCAGCTTCCCTCGGTACCCTGAGAACACTGAAGCTTTCTTT. Translating it yields CASSFPRYPENTEAFF. The full variable domain, rest sourced from reference TRBV7-2 and TRBJ1-1, is GAGVSQSPSNKVTEKGKDVELRCDPISGHTALYWYRQSLGQGLEFLIYFQGNSAPDKSGLPSDRFSAERTGGSVSTLTIQRTQQEDSAVYLCASSFPRYPENTEAFFGQGTRLTVV.

The J gene is TRBJ1-3, the V gene TRBV7-3; D call uncertain. Trimming shortened V by 3 bases and J by 0 bases, and 6 bases separated the two germline ends. Germline V gene sequence: CDR1 SGHTA, CDR2 FQGTGA. The CDR3 covers 14 residues. As DNA, the CDR3 is TGTGCCAGCAGCTTTTCCGGCTCTGGAAACACCATATATTTT. Translation gives CASSFSGSGNTIYF.

The rearrangement joins TRBV7-6 to TRBJ2-3, with a tentative D call TRBD1 (6 bases). Germline V gene lookup returns CDR1 SGHVS and CDR2 FNYEAQ. CDR3 length: 14 amino acids. Trimming stripped 6 bases from V and 5 bases from J, with 15 bases between. The CDR3 DNA reads TGTGCCAGCAGGAGGGGGTTCGGAGAAGATACGCAGTATTTT. It is translated as CASRRGFGEDTQYF.

This clone was seen more than once but under ten times. The rearrangement uses TRBV18 and TRBJ2-2; a possible D gene is TRBD2 (6 bases). V was pared by 2 bases and J by 3 bases, with 10 bases between. CDR1 and CDR2 (germline): KGHSH, LQKENI. The CDR3 loop spans 15 amino acids. The CDR3 sequence is CASSPGGTHTGELFF. The CDR3 DNA sequence: TGTGCCAGCTCACCAGGGGGGACCCACACCGGGGAGCTGTTTTTT.

This sequence joins TRBV9 and TRBJ1-1; D gene uncertain. Germline V gene sequence: CDR1 SGDLS, CDR2 YYNGEE. This CDR3 is 14 amino acids long. V lost 1 base and J lost 5, with 12 bases in between. CDR3 sequence reads: CASSVRWGDTEAFF. The CDR3 DNA reads as TGTGCCAGCAGCGTACGTTGGGGAGATACTGAAGCTTTCTTT.

This clone is a singleton in its sample. The chain recombines TRBV6-5 with TRBJ1-4; no clear D gene. The CDR3 has 13 residues. Germline CDR1 is MNHEY and CDR2 is SVGAGI. Trimming shortened V by 4 bases and J by 8 bases, and 11 bases separated the two germline ends. CDR3 sequence: CASSSRIAEKLFF. The CDR3 region has the DNA TGTGCCAGCAGTTCGAGGATAGCCGAAAAACTGTTTTTT.

This clone was seen just once. The junction shows a germline mismatch at one end, possibly a read error. V is TRBV30 and J is TRBJ2-5, with 11 bases lining up with TRBD2. Germline V lookup: CDR1 GTSNPN, CDR2 SVGIG (reference sequence). This CDR3 region has 11 residues. The CDR3 region has the DNA TGTGCCTCTAATAGCGGGGGGGCTAAGGACTTC. This gives the protein CASNSGGAKDF.

This chain links TRBV30 with TRBJ2-7, with 10 bases that match TRBD1. The V segment lost 5 bases and the J segment 6 bases; nucleotides outside the gene matches: 13. The length of the CDR3 is 15 residues. Germline loops: CDR1 GTSNPN, CDR2 SVGIG (reference sequence). CDR3 region: CAWGRLGQGVGEQYF. The CDR3 DNA reads as TGTGCCTGGGGTCGACTAGGACAGGGGGTGGGCGAGCAGTACTTC.

The chain joins TRBV7-2 to TRBJ1-1, with 8 nucleotides matching TRBD1. Germline lookup yields CDR1 SGHTA and CDR2 FQGNSA. This CDR3 region has 14 residues. Unmatched junction bases numbered 4, after V lost 3 bases and J lost 4 bases. In nucleotides, the CDR3 is TGTGCCAGCAGCTTCGGACAGGGTAGCACTGAAGCTTTCTTT. Translating gives CASSFGQGSTEAFF. Based on the CDR3 plus reference TRBV7-2 and TRBJ1-1, the full variable domain is GAGVSQSPSNKVTEKGKDVELRCDPISGHTALYWYRQSLGQGLEFLIYFQGNSAPDKSGLPSDRFSAERTGGSVSTLTIQRTQQEDSAVYLCASSFGQGSTEAFFGQGTRLTVV.

The chain has TRBV9 and TRBJ2-3; 7 nucleotides agree with TRBD2. This CDR3 spans 15 amino acids. Per germline, CDR1 SGDLS and CDR2 YYNGEE. V trimming: 4 bases; J trimming: 2 bases; junction bases outside the gene matches: 7. The CDR3 region has the DNA TGTGCCAGCAGCCCAAGGCGGGGGTACACAGATACGCAGTATTTT. Its translation: CASSPRRGYTDTQYF.

V is TRBV6-5 and J is TRBJ2-5; 11 bases fit TRBD1. The germline CDR1 and CDR2 sequences are MNHEY and SVGAGI. CDR3 length: 14 residues. J lost 5 bases, V lost 6 bases, and 5 bases had no gene match. CDR3: CASRRTGGRETQYF. CDR3 nucleotide sequence: TGTGCCAGCAGGCGGACAGGGGGCAGGGAGACCCAGTACTTC.

V is TRBV7-8 and J is TRBJ1-1, with 8 bases that match TRBD1. CDR3 length: 15 residues. The trim removed 6 bases at V and 1 base at J, leaving 7 bases unmatched. Germline values: CDR1 SGHVS, CDR2 FQNEAQ. CDR3 in amino acids: CASRLNRGWNTEAFF. The CDR3 region has the DNA TGTGCCAGCAGGTTGAACAGGGGGTGGAACACTGAAGCTTTCTTT.